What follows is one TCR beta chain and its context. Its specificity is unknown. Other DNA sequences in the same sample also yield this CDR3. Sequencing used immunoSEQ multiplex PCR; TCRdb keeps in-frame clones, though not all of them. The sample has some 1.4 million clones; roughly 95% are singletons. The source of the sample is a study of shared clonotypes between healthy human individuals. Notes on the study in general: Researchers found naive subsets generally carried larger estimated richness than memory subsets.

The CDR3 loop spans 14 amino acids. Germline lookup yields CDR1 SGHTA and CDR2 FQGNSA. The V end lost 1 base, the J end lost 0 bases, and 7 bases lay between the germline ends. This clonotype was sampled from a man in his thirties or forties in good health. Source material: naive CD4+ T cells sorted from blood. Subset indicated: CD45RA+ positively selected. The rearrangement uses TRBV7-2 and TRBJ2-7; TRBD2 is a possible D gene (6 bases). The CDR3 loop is CASSLGRDSYEQYF. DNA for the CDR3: TGTGCCAGCAGCTTAGGGCGGGACTCCTACGAGCAGTACTTC.